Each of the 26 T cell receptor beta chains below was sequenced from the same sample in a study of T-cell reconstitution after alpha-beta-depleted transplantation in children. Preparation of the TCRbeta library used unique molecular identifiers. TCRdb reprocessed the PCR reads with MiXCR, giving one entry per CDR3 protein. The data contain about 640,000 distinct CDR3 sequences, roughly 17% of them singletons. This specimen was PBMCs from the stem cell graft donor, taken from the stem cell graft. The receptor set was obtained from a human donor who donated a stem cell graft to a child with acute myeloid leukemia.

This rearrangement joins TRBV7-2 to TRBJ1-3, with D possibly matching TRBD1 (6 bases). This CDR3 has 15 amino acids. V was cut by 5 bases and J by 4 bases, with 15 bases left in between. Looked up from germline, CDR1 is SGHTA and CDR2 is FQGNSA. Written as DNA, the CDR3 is TGTGCCAGCAGCCCTTACAGGGCAACGGGAAACACCATATATTTT. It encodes CASSPYRATGNTIYF.

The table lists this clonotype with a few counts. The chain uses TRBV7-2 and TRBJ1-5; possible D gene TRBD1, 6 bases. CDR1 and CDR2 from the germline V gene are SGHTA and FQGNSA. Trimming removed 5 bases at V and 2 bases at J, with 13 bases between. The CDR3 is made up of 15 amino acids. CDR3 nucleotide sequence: TGTGCCAGCAGCACCTACAGGGCCGGCAATCAGCCCCAGCATTTT. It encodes CASSTYRAGNQPQHF.

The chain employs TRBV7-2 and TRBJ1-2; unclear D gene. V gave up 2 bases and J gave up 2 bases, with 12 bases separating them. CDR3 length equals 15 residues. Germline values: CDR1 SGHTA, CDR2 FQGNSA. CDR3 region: CASSLRRDGNYGYTF. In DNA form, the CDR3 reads TGTGCCAGCAGCTTAAGAAGAGACGGAAACTATGGCTACACCTTC.

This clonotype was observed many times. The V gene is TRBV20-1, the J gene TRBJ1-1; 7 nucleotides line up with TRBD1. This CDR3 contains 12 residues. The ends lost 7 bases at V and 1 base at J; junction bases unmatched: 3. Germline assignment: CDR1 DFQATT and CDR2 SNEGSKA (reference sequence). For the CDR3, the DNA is TGCAGTGAAGGGGGCAAGAACACTGAAGCTTTCTTT. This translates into CSEGGKNTEAFF.

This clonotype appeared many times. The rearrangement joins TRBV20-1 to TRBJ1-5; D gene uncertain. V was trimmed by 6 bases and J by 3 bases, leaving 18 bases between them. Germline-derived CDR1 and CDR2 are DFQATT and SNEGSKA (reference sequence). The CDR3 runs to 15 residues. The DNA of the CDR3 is TGCAGTGCCACCCCTTACGGCAGCTTCAATCAGCCCCAGCATTTT. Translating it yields CSATPYGSFNQPQHF.

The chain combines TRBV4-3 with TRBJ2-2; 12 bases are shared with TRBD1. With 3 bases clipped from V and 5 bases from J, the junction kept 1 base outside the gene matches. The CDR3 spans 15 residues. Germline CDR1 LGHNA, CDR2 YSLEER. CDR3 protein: CASSQGQGATGELFF. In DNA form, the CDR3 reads TGCGCCAGCAGCCAGGGACAGGGGGCAACCGGGGAGCTGTTTTTT.

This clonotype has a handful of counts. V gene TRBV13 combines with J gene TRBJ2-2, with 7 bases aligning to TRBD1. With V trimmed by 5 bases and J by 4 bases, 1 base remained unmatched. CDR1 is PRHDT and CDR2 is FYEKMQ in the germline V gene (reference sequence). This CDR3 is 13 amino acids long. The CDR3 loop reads CASSGDSTGELFF. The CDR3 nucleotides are TGTGCCAGCAGCGGGGACAGCACCGGGGAGCTGTTTTTT. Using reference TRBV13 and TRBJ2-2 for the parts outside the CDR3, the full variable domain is AAGVIQSPRHLIKEKRETATLKCYPIPRHDTVYWYQQGPGQDPQFLISFYEKMQSDKGSIPDRFSAQQFSDYHSELNMSSLELGDSALYFCASSGDSTGELFFGEGSRLTVL.

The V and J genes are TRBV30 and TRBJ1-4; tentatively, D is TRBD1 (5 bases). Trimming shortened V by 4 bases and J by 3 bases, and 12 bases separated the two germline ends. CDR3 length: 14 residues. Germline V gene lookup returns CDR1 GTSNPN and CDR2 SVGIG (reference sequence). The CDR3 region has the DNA TGTGCCTGGACCGCGACAGCCTCTAATGAAAAACTGTTTTTT. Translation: CAWTATASNEKLFF.

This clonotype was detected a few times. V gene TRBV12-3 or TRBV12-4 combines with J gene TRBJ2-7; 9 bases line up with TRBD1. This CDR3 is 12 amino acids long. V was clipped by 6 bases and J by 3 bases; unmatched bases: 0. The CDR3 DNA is TGTGCCAGCAGGGACAGGGGCTACGAGCAGTACTTC. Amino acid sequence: CASRDRGYEQYF.

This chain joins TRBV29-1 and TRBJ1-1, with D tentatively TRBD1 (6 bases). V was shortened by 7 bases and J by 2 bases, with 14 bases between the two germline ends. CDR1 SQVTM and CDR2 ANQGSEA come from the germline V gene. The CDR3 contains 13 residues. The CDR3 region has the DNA TGCAGCGGATCCCCAGGGGTCAACACTGAAGCTTTCTTT. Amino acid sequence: CSGSPGVNTEAFF.

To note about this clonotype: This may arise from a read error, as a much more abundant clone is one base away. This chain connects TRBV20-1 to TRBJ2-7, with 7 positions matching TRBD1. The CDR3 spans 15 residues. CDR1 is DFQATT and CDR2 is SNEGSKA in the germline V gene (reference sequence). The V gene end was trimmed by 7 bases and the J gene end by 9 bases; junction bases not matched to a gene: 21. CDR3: CSDRGPGQNEWGQYF. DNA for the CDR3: TGCAGTGATAGGGGGCCGGGACAGAACGAATGGGGGCAGTACTTC.

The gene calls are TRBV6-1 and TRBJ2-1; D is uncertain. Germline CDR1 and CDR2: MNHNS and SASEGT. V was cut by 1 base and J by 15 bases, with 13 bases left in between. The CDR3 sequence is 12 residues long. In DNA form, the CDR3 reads TGTGCCAGCAGTGAAGGACTGCCCTCAGCGTTCTTC. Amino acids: CASSEGLPSAFF.

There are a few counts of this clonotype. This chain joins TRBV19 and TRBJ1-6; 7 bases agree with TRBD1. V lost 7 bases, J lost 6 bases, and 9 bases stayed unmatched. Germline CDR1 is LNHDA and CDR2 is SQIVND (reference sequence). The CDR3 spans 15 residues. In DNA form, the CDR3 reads TGTGCCAGTACCGTCCAGGGGGTACGTAATTCACCCCTCCACTTT. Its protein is CASTVQGVRNSPLHF.

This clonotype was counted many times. CDR3 in DNA: TGCAGTGCTGAGATAAATTTAGACAGGGCGTATGGGTGGAACACTGAAGCTTTCTTT. Translation gives CSAEINLDRAYGWNTEAFF. The J gene is TRBJ1-1, the V gene TRBV20-1; TRBD1 matches 7 bases. With 5 bases clipped from V and 1 base from J, the junction kept 22 bases outside the gene matches. CDR1 DFQATT and CDR2 SNEGSKA come from the germline V gene (reference sequence). The CDR3 consists of 19 residues.

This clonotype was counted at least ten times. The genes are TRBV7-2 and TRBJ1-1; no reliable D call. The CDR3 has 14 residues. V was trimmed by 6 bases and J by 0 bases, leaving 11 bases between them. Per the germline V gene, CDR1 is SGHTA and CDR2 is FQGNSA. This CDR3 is CASSRRVMNTEAFF. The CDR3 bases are TGTGCCAGCAGTCGTCGTGTCATGAACACTGAAGCTTTCTTT.

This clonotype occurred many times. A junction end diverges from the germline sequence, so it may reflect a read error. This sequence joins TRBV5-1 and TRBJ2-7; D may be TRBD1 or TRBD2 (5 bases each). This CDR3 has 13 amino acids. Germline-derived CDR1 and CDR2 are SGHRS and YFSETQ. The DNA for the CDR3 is TGTGCCAGCAGTCTAGGGACGGACTACGAGCAGTACTTC. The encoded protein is CASSLGTDYEQYF.

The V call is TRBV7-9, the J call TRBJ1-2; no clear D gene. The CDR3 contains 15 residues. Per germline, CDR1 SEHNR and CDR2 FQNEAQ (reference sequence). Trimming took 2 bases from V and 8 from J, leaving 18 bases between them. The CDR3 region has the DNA TGTGCCAGCAGCTTATCTGAAGTTCGAAATGCCGGCTACACCTTC. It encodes CASSLSEVRNAGYTF.

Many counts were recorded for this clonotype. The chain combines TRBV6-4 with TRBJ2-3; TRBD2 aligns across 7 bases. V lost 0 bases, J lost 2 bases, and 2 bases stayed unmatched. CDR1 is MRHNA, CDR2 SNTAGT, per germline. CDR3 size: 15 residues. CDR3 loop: CASSDSGGYTDTQYF. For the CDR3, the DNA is TGTGCCAGCAGTGACTCGGGGGGGTACACAGATACGCAGTATTTT.

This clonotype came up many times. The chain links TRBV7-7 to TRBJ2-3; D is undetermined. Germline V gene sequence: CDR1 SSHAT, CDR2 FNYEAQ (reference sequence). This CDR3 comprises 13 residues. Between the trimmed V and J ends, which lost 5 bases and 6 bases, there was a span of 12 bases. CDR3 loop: CASSPYPGDTQYF. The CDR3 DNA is TGTGCCAGCAGCCCCTATCCCGGGGATACGCAGTATTTT.

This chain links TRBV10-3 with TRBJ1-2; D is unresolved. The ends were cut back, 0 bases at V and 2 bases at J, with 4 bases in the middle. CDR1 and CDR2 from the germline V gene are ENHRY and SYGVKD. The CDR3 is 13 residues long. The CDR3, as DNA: TGTGCCATCAGTGAGTCCGGGAACTATGGCTACACCTTC. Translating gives CAISESGNYGYTF.

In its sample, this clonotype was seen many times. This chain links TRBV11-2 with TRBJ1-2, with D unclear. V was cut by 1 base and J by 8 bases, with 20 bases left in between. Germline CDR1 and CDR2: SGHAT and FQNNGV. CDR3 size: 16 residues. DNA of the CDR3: TGTGCCAGCAGCTTAGGATTCGGAAGGGAACTAGGAGGCTACACCTTC. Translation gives CASSLGFGRELGGYTF.

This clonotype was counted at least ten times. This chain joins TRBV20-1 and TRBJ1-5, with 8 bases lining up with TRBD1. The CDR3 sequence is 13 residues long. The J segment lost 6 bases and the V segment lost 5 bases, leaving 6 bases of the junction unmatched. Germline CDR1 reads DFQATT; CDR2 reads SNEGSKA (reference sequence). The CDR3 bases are TGCAGTGCTGCAGGGGGCGAAGGTCAGCCCCAGCATTTT. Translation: CSAAGGEGQPQHF.

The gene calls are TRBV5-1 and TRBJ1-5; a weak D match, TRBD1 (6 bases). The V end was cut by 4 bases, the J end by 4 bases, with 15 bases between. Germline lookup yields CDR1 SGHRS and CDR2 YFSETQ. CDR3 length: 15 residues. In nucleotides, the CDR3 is TGCGCCAGCAGCCCGCTGGACAGCCTTAATCAGCCCCAGCATTTT. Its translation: CASSPLDSLNQPQHF.

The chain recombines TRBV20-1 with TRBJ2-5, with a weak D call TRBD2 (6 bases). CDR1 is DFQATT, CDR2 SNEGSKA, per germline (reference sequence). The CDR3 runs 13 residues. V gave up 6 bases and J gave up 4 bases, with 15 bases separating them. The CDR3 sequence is CSAGGQPRETQYF. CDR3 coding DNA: TGCAGTGCGGGAGGACAACCGAGAGAGACCCAGTACTTC.

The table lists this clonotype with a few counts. CDR3 nucleotides: TGTGCCAGCTCACACGGAGGACTAGCGGGAAAAGAGACCCAGTACTTC. Amino acids: CASSHGGLAGKETQYF. The rearrangement uses TRBV18 and TRBJ2-5, with TRBD2 matching over 12 bases. The CDR3 runs to 16 residues. The V gene end was trimmed by 4 bases and the J gene end by 3 bases; junction bases not matched to a gene: 6. The germline V gene encodes CDR1 KGHSH and CDR2 LQKENI.

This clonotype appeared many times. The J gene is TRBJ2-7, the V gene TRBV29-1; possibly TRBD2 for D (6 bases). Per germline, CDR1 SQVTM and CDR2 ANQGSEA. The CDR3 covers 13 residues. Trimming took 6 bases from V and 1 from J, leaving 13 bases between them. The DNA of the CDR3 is TGCAGCGTGAGTGGAGGGAAATCCTACGAGCAGTACTTC. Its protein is CSVSGGKSYEQYF.